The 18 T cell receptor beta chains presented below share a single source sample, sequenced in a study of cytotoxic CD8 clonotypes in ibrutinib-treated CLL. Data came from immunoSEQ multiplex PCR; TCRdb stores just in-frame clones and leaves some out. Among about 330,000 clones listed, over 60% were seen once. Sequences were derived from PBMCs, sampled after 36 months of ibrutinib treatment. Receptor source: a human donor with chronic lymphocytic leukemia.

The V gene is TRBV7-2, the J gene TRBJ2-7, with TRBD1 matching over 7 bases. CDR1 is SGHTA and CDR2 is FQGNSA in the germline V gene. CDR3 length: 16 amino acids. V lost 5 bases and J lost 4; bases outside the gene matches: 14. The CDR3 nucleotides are TGTGCCAGCAGCACTCCGCAGGGACAGCCCATTTACGAGCAGTACTTC. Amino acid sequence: CASSTPQGQPIYEQYF. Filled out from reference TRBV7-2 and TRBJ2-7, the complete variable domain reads GAGVSQSPSNKVTEKGKDVELRCDPISGHTALYWYRQSLGQGLEFLIYFQGNSAPDKSGLPSDRFSAERTGGSVSTLTIQRTQQEDSAVYLCASSTPQGQPIYEQYFGPGTRLTVT.

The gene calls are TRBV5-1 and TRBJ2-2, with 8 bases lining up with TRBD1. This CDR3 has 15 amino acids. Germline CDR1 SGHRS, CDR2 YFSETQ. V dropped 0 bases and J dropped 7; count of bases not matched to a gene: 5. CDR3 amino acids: CASSLVTGGNGELFF. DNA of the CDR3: TGCGCCAGCAGCTTGGTTACAGGGGGTAACGGGGAGCTGTTTTTT.

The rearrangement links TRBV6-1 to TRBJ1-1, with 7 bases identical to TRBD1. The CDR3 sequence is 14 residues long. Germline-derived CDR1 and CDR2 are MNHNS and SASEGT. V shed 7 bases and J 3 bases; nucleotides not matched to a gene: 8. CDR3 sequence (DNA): TGTGCCAGCACCTCCCCCGACAGGGACACTGAAGCTTTCTTT. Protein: CASTSPDRDTEAFF.

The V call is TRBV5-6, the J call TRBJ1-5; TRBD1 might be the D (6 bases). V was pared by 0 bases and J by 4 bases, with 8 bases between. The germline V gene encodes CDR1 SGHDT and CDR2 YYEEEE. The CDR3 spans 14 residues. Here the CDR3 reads CASSLVGGNQPQHF. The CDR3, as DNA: TGTGCCAGCAGCTTGGTAGGGGGGAATCAGCCCCAGCATTTT.

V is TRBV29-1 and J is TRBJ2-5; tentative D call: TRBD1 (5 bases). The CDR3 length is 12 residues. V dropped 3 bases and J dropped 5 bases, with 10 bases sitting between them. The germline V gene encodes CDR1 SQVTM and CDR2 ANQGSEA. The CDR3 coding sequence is TGCAGCGTTGACAGGGTCGGGGAGACCCAGTACTTC. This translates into CSVDRVGETQYF.

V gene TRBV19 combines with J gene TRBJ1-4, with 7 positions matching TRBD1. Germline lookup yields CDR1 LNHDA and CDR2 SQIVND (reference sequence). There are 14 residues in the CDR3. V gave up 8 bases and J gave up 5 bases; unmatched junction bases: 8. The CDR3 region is CASRSGTENEKLFF. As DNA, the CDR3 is TGTGCCAGTCGGAGTGGGACAGAGAATGAAAAACTGTTTTTT.

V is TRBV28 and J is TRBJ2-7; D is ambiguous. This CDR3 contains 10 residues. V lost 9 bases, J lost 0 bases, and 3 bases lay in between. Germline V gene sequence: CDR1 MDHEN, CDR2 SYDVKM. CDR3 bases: TGTGCCAGTGGCTCCTACGAGCAGTACTTC. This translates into CASGSYEQYF.

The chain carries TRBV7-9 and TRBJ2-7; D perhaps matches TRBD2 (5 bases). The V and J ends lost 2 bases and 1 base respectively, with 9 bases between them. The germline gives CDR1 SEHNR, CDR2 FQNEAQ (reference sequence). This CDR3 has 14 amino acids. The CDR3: CASSLSGISYEQYF. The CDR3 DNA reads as TGTGCCAGCAGCTTATCGGGGATATCCTACGAGCAGTACTTC.

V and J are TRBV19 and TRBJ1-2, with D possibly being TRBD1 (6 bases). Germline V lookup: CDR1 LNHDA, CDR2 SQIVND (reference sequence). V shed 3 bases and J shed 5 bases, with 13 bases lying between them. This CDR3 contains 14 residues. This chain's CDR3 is CASSMVDRSYGYTF. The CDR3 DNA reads TGTGCCAGTAGTATGGTAGACAGGTCGTATGGCTACACCTTC.

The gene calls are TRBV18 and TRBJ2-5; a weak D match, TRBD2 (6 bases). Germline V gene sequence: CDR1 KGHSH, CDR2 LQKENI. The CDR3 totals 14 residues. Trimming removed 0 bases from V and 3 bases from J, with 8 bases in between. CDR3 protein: CASSPPGGEETQYF. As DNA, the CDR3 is TGTGCCAGCTCACCACCAGGAGGGGAAGAGACCCAGTACTTC.

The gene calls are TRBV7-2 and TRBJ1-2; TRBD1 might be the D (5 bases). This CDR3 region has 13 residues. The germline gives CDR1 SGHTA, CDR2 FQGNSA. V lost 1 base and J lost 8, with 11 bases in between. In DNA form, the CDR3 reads TGTGCCAGCAGCTTAGACGGGGCGCAGGGCTACACCTTC. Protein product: CASSLDGAQGYTF. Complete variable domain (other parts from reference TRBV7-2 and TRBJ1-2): GAGVSQSPSNKVTEKGKDVELRCDPISGHTALYWYRQSLGQGLEFLIYFQGNSAPDKSGLPSDRFSAERTGGSVSTLTIQRTQQEDSAVYLCASSLDGAQGYTFGSGTRLTVV.

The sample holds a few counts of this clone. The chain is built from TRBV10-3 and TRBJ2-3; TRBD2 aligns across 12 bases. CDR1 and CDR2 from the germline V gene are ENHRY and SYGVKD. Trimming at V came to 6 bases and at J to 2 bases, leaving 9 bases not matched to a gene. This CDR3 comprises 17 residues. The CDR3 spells CAIRTFTSGGTTDTQYF. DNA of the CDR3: TGTGCCATCAGGACGTTTACTAGCGGGGGGACCACAGATACGCAGTATTTT.

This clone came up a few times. CDR3 sequence: CASSDPGQTYEQYF. As DNA, the CDR3 is TGCGCCAGCAGCGACCCGGGACAGACCTACGAGCAGTACTTC. The chain carries TRBV5-1 and TRBJ2-7; 7 nucleotides line up with TRBD1. The CDR3 is 14 residues long. Germline CDR1 is SGHRS and CDR2 is YFSETQ. V was pared by 4 bases and J by 2 bases, with 6 bases of the junction left unmatched.

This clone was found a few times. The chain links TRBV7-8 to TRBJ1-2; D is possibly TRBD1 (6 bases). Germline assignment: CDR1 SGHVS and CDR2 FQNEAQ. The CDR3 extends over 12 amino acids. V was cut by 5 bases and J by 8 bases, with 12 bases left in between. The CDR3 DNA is TGTGCCAGCAGCATAATGGACAGCGGCTACACCTTC. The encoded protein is CASSIMDSGYTF.

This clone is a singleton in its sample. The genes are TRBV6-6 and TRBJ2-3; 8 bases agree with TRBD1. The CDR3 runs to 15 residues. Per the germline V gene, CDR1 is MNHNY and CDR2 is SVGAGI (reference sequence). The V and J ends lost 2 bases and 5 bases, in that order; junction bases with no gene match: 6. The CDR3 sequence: CASSYADRAVDTQYF. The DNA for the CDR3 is TGTGCCAGCAGTTACGCGGACAGGGCTGTAGATACGCAGTATTTT.

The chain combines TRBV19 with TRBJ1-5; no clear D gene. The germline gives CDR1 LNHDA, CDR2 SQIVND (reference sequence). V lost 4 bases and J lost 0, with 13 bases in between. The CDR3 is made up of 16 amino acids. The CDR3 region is CASSNGRWGSNQPQHF. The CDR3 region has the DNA TGTGCCAGTAGTAATGGGCGGTGGGGTAGCAATCAGCCCCAGCATTTT. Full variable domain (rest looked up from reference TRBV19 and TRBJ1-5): DGGITQSPKYLFRKEGQNVTLSCEQNLNHDAMYWYRQDPGQGLRLIYYSQIVNDFQKGDIAEGYSVSREKKESFPLTVTSAQKNPTAFYLCASSNGRWGSNQPQHFGDGTRLSIL.

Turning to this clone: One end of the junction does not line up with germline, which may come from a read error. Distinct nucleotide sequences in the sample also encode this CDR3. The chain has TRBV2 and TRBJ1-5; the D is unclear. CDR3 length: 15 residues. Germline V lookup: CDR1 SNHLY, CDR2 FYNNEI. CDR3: CASSEFRSHGQPQHF. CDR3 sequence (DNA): TGCGCCAGCAGTGAGTTCCGTTCCCACGGTCAGCCCCAGCATTTT.

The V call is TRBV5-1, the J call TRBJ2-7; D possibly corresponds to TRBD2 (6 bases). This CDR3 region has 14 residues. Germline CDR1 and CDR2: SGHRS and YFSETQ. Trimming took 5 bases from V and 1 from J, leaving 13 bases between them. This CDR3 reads CASRHRGWSYEQYF. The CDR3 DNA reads TGCGCCAGCAGGCACCGGGGGTGGTCCTACGAGCAGTACTTC.